The subject of this entry is one TCR beta chain. TCRdb keeps only in-frame clones here, not all; method: immunoSEQ multiplex PCR. The table includes some 130,000 clones, more than 80% detected once. The sample is drawn from a study of control samples from healthy donors and cancer patients. This receptor was obtained from a man aged 35-49 years in good health. Input material: blood.

CDR3 amino acids: CASSYSGRYTF. The CDR3 DNA reads TGTGCCAGCAGTTACTCGGGTCGCTACACCTTC. The gene calls are TRBV6-2 or TRBV6-3 and TRBJ1-2; D is uncertain. V was cut by 0 bases and J by 9 bases, with 5 bases left in between. Germline V gene data show CDR1 as MNHEY and CDR2 as SVGEGT. This CDR3 comprises 11 residues.